The clone carrying this T cell receptor beta chain appeared many times. The antigen is undetermined. The data are from a study of T cell repertoires in cytomegalovirus infection. Study overall: Carrying CMV and the relevant HLA type showed in public TCR beta signatures.

TCRdb redid the calling of the reads with MiXCR, one entry per CDR3 protein. The sample includes some 110,000 distinct CDR3 sequences, over 9% of them seen just once. From germline, CDR1 is SGHVS and CDR2 FQNEAQ. CDR3 size: 13 residues. The V and J ends lost 1 base and 6 bases respectively, with 7 bases between them. The sequenced material came from PBMCs, sequenced either directly or after in vitro stimulation (not recorded which). This TCR was recovered from a human donor in good health (CMV status not recorded). Some clones in this sample may be carry-over from other donors' samples. The chain couples TRBV7-8 to TRBJ2-4, with D perhaps matching TRBD2 (6 bases). CDR3: CASSLVEGNIQYF. DNA for the CDR3: TGTGCCAGCAGCTTAGTGGAGGGAAACATTCAGTACTTC.